The 17 T cell receptor beta chains in this list originate from one sample, sequenced in a study of cytomegalovirus exposure and HLA in healthy donors. PCR involved 60 Vbeta and 13 Jbeta primers. TCRdb keeps only in-frame clones here, not all; method: immunoSEQ multiplex PCR. The table has 50,000 to 55,000 clones, 65% to 85% seen once; the top ten hold around 2.5%. The specimen sequenced was PBMCs. These receptors all stem from a boy between 10 and 17 years old in good health and CMV-seropositive.

The chain couples TRBV4-1 to TRBJ1-5; the match to TRBD1 covers 8 bases. V was clipped by 3 bases and J by 2 bases; unmatched bases: 3. CDR3 length equals 15 residues. Germline CDR1 is MGHRA and CDR2 is YSYEKL. The DNA of the CDR3 is TGCGCCAGCAGCCAGGGACAGGACGGCAATCAGCCCCAGCATTTT. Protein product: CASSQGQDGNQPQHF.

This sequence joins TRBV10-3 and TRBJ1-3, with 9 bases lining up with TRBD1. V gave up 11 bases and J gave up 1 base; unmatched junction bases: 9. Germline V gene data show CDR1 as ENHRY and CDR2 as SYGVKD. This CDR3 contains 15 residues. The CDR3 DNA reads TGTGCCTACTCCGGGACAGGGCCATCTGGAAACACCATATATTTT. It codes for CAYSGTGPSGNTIYF.

The rearrangement joins TRBV2 to TRBJ2-1, with unresolved D. The CDR3 runs to 13 residues. The V gene lost 6 bases and the J gene lost 2 bases, with 8 bases spanning the gap. Germline V CDR1 and CDR2: SNHLY, FYNNEI. CDR3 protein: CASRQNPYNEQFF. The CDR3 DNA reads TGTGCCAGCAGACAGAACCCCTACAATGAGCAGTTCTTC.

The rearrangement links TRBV4-1 to TRBJ2-7, with 9 positions matching TRBD1. The CDR3 covers 16 residues. Germline lookup yields CDR1 MGHRA and CDR2 YSYEKL. J gave up 4 bases and V 1 base, and 8 bases lay outside the gene matches. In DNA, the CDR3 is TGCGCCAGCAGCCAAGTGCTGGGACAGGGACTATACGAGCAGTACTTC. Translated: CASSQVLGQGLYEQYF.

Here the CDR3 reads CASSRIGSSTNEKLFF. The CDR3 bases are TGCGCCAGCAGCCGAATAGGGAGCTCAACTAATGAAAAACTGTTTTTT. The chain employs TRBV4-1 and TRBJ1-4; D is unresolved. The germline gives CDR1 MGHRA, CDR2 YSYEKL. This CDR3 spans 16 amino acids. With 4 bases removed from V and 0 bases from J, the gap between germline ends came to 12 bases.

This clone was found a few times. This same CDR3 is encoded by further DNA sequences in the sample. The chain carries TRBV5-1 and TRBJ1-2; TRBD1 matches at 8 bases. Trimming cost V 0 bases and J 8 bases; bases outside gene matches: 9. CDR3 length: 15 residues. CDR1 is SGHRS and CDR2 is YFSETQ in the germline V gene. Here the CDR3 reads CASSLGAGGKEGYTF. CDR3 coding DNA: TGCGCCAGCAGCTTGGGGGCAGGGGGCAAGGAAGGCTACACCTTC.

The chain combines TRBV7-2 with TRBJ1-2; 7 nucleotides agree with TRBD1. V dropped 4 bases and J dropped 5; count of bases not matched to a gene: 10. CDR1 and CDR2 (germline): SGHTA, FQGNSA. The CDR3 consists of 15 residues. CDR3 residues: CASSSGQPRLYGYTF. CDR3 DNA sequence: TGTGCCAGCAGCTCGGGACAGCCCCGCCTGTATGGCTACACCTTC. The whole variable domain, filled in from reference TRBV7-2 and TRBJ1-2, reads GAGVSQSPSNKVTEKGKDVELRCDPISGHTALYWYRQSLGQGLEFLIYFQGNSAPDKSGLPSDRFSAERTGGSVSTLTIQRTQQEDSAVYLCASSSGQPRLYGYTFGSGTRLTVV.

This chain joins TRBV7-9 and TRBJ1-2; no definite D call. There are 15 residues in the CDR3. V was cut by 1 base and J by 10 bases, with 19 bases left in between. Germline V gives CDR1 SEHNR, CDR2 FQNEAQ (reference sequence). The CDR3 DNA sequence: TGTGCCAGCAGCTTAGGCGCCGCGCCGTCCGTAAACTACACCTTC. Encoded protein: CASSLGAAPSVNYTF.

V usage is TRBV7-6 and J usage is TRBJ2-5, with TRBD2 identical over 9 bases. The CDR3 has 16 amino acids. V shed 1 base, J shed 4 bases, and the junction held 7 bases outside the gene matches. The V gene's germline CDR1 is SGHVS and CDR2 FNYEAQ. The CDR3: CASSLGELAGGETQYF. The CDR3 bases are TGTGCCAGCAGCTTAGGGGAACTAGCGGGCGGAGAGACCCAGTACTTC.

The chain carries TRBV6-5 and TRBJ1-2, with 8 positions matching TRBD1. The CDR3 loop spans 15 amino acids. Germline V gives CDR1 MNHEY, CDR2 SVGAGI. V lost 6 bases to trimming and J lost 6 bases; unmatched junction nucleotides: 12. The DNA of the CDR3 is TGTGCCAGCAGGTCGCCGGGACAGGCGACGGATGGCTACACCTTC. Translated, it gives CASRSPGQATDGYTF.

The chain employs TRBV7-2 and TRBJ2-2; no firm D call. Per germline, CDR1 SGHTA and CDR2 FQGNSA. There are 13 residues in the CDR3. V was clipped by 1 base and J by 8 bases, with 8 bases between them. CDR3 protein: CASSLESRGELFF. CDR3 bases: TGTGCCAGCAGCTTAGAGAGCCGGGGGGAGCTGTTTTTT. The variable domain in full, completed from reference TRBV7-2 and TRBJ2-2, reads GAGVSQSPSNKVTEKGKDVELRCDPISGHTALYWYRQSLGQGLEFLIYFQGNSAPDKSGLPSDRFSAERTGGSVSTLTIQRTQQEDSAVYLCASSLESRGELFFGEGSRLTVL.

The V call is TRBV4-1, the J call TRBJ1-1; 7 bases fit TRBD1. Germline CDR1 reads MGHRA; CDR2 reads YSYEKL. V was clipped by 4 bases and J by 2 bases; unmatched bases: 7. The CDR3 runs 15 residues. The CDR3 reads CASSPGGTRNTEAFF. CDR3 DNA sequence: TGCGCCAGCAGCCCAGGGGGAACCAGAAACACTGAAGCTTTCTTT.

This chain uses TRBV11-3 with TRBJ2-1, with D uncertain. Trimming shortened V by 3 bases and J by 5 bases, and 5 bases separated the two germline ends. The CDR3 extends over 12 amino acids. Germline values: CDR1 SGHNT, CDR2 YENEEA. The CDR3: CASSLADNEQFF. The CDR3, as DNA: TGTGCCAGCAGCTTGGCAGACAATGAGCAGTTCTTC. Full variable domain (rest looked up from reference TRBV11-3 and TRBJ2-1): EAGVVQSPRYKIIEKKQPVAFWCNPISGHNTLYWYLQNLGQGPELLIRYENEEAVDDSQLPKDRFSAERLKGVDSTLKIQPAELGDSAVYLCASSLADNEQFFGPGTRLTVL.

The genes are TRBV5-6 and TRBJ1-1; a weak D match, TRBD1 (5 bases). The germline V gene encodes CDR1 SGHDT and CDR2 YYEEEE. V was clipped by 4 bases and J by 0 bases, with 13 bases between them. The CDR3 length is 15 residues. The chain's CDR3 is CASSIRGFMNTEAFF. The DNA for the CDR3 is TGTGCCAGCAGCATCCGGGGGTTCATGAACACTGAAGCTTTCTTT.

The V and J genes are TRBV12-5 and TRBJ1-2; D perhaps matches TRBD1 (5 bases). This CDR3 is built from 13 residues. Trimming left V 8 bases short and J 4 bases short, with 14 bases between. Germline V gene data show CDR1 as LGHNT and CDR2 as FRNRAP. CDR3 sequence reads: CASSAGAAYGYTF. DNA for the CDR3: TGTGCTAGTTCGGCTGGGGCAGCCTATGGCTACACCTTC.

This clone was seen a handful of times. This chain links TRBV27 with TRBJ2-4; D is perhaps TRBD2 (6 bases). The germline V gene encodes CDR1 MNHEY and CDR2 SMNVEV (reference sequence). Trimming stripped 3 bases from V and 8 bases from J, with 17 bases between. This CDR3 contains 15 residues. CDR3 DNA sequence: TGTGCCAGCAGTTTTGGACTGGGAGGTTTGGACATTCAGTACTTC. It specifies CASSFGLGGLDIQYF.

By share of the sample, this clone is large. The chain couples TRBV7-9 to TRBJ2-5; TRBD1 matches 8 bases. Germline CDR1 is SEHNR and CDR2 is FQNEAQ (reference sequence). The CDR3 runs 17 residues. Trimming at V came to 2 bases and at J to 3 bases, leaving 11 bases not matched to a gene. The CDR3 nucleotides read TGTGCCAGCAGCTTACGGCAGGGGGCGCTTTTGAAAGAGACCCAGTACTTC. Protein product: CASSLRQGALLKETQYF.